Listed here are 5 T cell receptor beta chains from one sample, sequenced in a study of cytomegalovirus exposure and HLA in healthy donors. In the PCR, 60 Vbeta and 13 Jbeta primers were used. Profiling relied on immunoSEQ multiplex PCR, and the TCRdb table lists in-frame clones only, not all of them. The data show 170,000 or so clones, with 75% to 90% seen just once and over 1.5% held by the top ten. The sample taken for sequencing was PBMCs. These receptors were obtained from a man between 45 and 60 years old in good health and CMV-seronegative.

This clone was counted between two and nine times. The J gene is TRBJ1-2, the V gene TRBV19; D is perhaps TRBD1 (5 bases). Germline loops: CDR1 LNHDA, CDR2 SQIVND (reference sequence). V dropped 4 bases and J dropped 8 bases, with 14 bases sitting between them. This CDR3 comprises 13 residues. The CDR3 DNA reads as TGTGCCAGTAGTACTGCAGGGTTTTACGGCTACACCTTC. Protein sequence: CASSTAGFYGYTF.

This chain uses TRBV28 with TRBJ2-1, with D unresolved. CDR1 is MDHEN, CDR2 SYDVKM, per germline. The length of the CDR3 is 14 residues. V was trimmed by 3 bases and J by 4 bases, leaving 10 bases between them. CDR3 residues: CASSFSSPYNEQFF. DNA of the CDR3: TGTGCCAGCAGTTTTTCTAGTCCTTACAATGAGCAGTTCTTC.

The chain is built from TRBV28 and TRBJ2-2, with D maybe TRBD2 (6 bases). The germline CDR1 and CDR2 sequences are MDHEN and SYDVKM. V lost 1 base, J lost 5 bases, and 8 bases lay in between. The CDR3 runs 14 residues. CDR3: CASSLSGETGELFF. The CDR3 region has the DNA TGTGCCAGCAGTTTATCGGGGGAAACCGGGGAGCTGTTTTTT.

J is TRBJ2-1 and V is TRBV7-3, with 11 bases fitting TRBD2. The germline gives CDR1 SGHTA, CDR2 FQGTGA. The V segment lost 4 bases and the J segment 2 bases; nucleotides outside the gene matches: 4. The CDR3 is made up of 16 amino acids. The DNA of the CDR3 is TGTGCCAGCAGCTCCATAGCGGGAGGGCCCTACAATGAGCAGTTCTTC. This codes for CASSSIAGGPYNEQFF. Full variable domain (missing parts from reference TRBV7-3 and TRBJ2-1): GAGVSQTPSNKVTEKGKYVELRCDPISGHTALYWYRQSLGQGPEFLIYFQGTGAADDSGLPNDRFFAVRPEGSVSTLKIQRTERGDSAVYLCASSSIAGGPYNEQFFGPGTRLTVL.

The chain has TRBV5-4 and TRBJ1-6; a possible D gene is TRBD1 (6 bases). V was shortened by 3 bases and J by 9 bases, with 16 bases between the two germline ends. Per germline, CDR1 SGHNT and CDR2 YYREEE (reference sequence). This CDR3 comprises 15 residues. In DNA, the CDR3 is TGTGCCAGCAGCTCAAAGACAGGTTTGGTTTCACCCCTCCACTTT. Translated: CASSSKTGLVSPLHF.